The T cell receptor beta chain under discussion was sequenced for a study of blood T cell repertoires in COVID-19. About the study: Acute and convalescent COVID-19 samples came from the United States, Italy and Spain. Sources were T cells, B-cell-depleted T cells, or PBMCs; the material itself was cDNA or gDNA.

The CDR3 runs 17 residues. Germline-derived CDR1 and CDR2 are SGHDT and YYEEEE. The V and J ends lost 1 base and 7 bases respectively, with 23 bases between them. Original data processing: Reference gene primers were amplified, and this amplification served to estimate nucleated cell counts. Measured with immunoSEQ multiplex PCR; TCRdb has only the in-frame clones, and not every one. The DNA was the basis for D and trimming; V, J and clone size are from that table. Of over 600,000 clones listed, about 90% are singletons. Sample: peripheral blood. This receptor was identified in a young woman with acute or convalescent COVID-19. The J gene is TRBJ2-5, the V gene TRBV5-6; D call uncertain. CDR3 DNA: TGTGCCAGCAGCTTGCCCGCTAGGATTCCCCGCCTCGCGACCCAGTACTTC. This codes for CASSLPARIPRLATQYF. The full variable domain, its missing parts supplied by reference TRBV5-6 and TRBJ2-5, is DAGVTQSPTHLIKTRGQQVTLRCSPKSGHDTVSWYQQALGQGPQFIFQYYEEEERQRGNFPDRFSGHQFPNYSSELNVNALLLGDSALYLCASSLPARIPRLATQYFGPGTRLLVL.